This T cell receptor beta chain was sequenced for a study of blood T cell repertoires in COVID-19. Whole-study context: Samples representing acute and convalescent COVID-19 were sourced from the United States, Italy and Spain.

In the original processing: Amplification of reference gene primers provided the estimated nucleated cell counts. Only in-frame clones appear in the TCRdb table, and some are missing; sequencing was by immunoSEQ multiplex PCR. V, J and clone size reflect that table, while D and trimming were determined from the DNA. Among over 100,000 clones, about 80% were seen once, and the ten largest hold 9.5% to 15%. Germline values: CDR1 LNHDA, CDR2 SQIVND (reference sequence). Trimming took 6 bases from V and 2 from J; bases not matched to a gene: 5. CDR3 length: 14 residues. The source of this sequence is an older woman with acute or convalescent COVID-19. The chain is built from TRBV19 and TRBJ2-7; TRBD1 matches 9 bases. Sequencing was performed on peripheral blood. The CDR3 DNA sequence: TGTGCCAGTAGCGGACAGGGGACCCCCTACGAGCAGTACTTC. Translated, it gives CASSGQGTPYEQYF. The entire variable domain, with the rest obtained from reference TRBV19 and TRBJ2-7, is as follows: DGGITQSPKYLFRKEGQNVTLSCEQNLNHDAMYWYRQDPGQGLRLIYYSQIVNDFQKGDIAEGYSVSREKKESFPLTVTSAQKNPTAFYLCASSGQGTPYEQYFGPGTRLTVT.